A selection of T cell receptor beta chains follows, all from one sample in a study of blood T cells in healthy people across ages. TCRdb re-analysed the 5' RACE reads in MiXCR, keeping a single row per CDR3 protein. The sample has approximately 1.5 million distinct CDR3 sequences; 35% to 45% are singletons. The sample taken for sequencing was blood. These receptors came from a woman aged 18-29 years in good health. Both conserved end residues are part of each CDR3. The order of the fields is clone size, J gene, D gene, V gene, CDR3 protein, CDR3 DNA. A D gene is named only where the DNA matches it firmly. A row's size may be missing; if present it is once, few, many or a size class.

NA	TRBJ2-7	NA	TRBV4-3	CASSLTNAGDSYEQYF	TGCGCCAGCAGCCTCACCAACGCCGGGGACTCCTACGAGCAGTACTTC
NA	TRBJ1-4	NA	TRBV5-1	CASRPWDGNEKLFF	TGCGCCAGCAGACCTTGGGACGGAAATGAAAAACTGTTTTTT
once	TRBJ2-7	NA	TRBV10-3	CAISVIPDNEQYF	TGTGCCATCAGTGTAATACCGGACAATGAGCAGTACTTC
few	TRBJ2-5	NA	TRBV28	CASSAPRGGRKTQYF	TGTGCCAGCAGTGCACCCAGGGGAGGGAGAAAGACCCAGTACTTC
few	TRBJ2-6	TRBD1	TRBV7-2	CASSQRGQGSLWANVLTF	TGTGCCAGCAGCCAAAGGGGACAGGGGAGTTTGTGGGCCAACGTCCTGACTTTC
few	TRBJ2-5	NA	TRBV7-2	CASSWTHQETQYF	TGTGCCAGCAGCTGGACACATCAAGAGACCCAGTACTTC
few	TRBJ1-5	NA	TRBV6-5	CASSYGPHQPQHF	TGTGCCAGCAGTTACGGGCCCCATCAGCCCCAGCATTTT
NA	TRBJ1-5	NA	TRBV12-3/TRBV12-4	CASSLWGANNQPQHF	TGTGCCAGCAGTTTGTGGGGGGCTAACAATCAGCCCCAGCATTTT
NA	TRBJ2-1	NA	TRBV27	CASTSRVEYNEQFF	TGTGCCAGTACTAGCAGGGTGGAGTACAATGAGCAGTTCTTC
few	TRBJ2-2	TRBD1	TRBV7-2	CASSHRNRGTGELFF	TGTGCCAGCAGCCATCGGAACAGGGGAACCGGGGAGCTGTTTTTT
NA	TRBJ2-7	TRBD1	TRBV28	CASSLDSNPGTVYEQYF	TGTGCCAGCAGCCTTGATTCAAATCCCGGGACAGTTTACGAGCAGTACTTC
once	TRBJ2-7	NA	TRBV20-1	CSAPTRTRSYEQYF	TGCAGTGCTCCAACTAGGACACGCTCCTACGAGCAGTACTTC
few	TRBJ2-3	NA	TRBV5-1	CASRNKMDTQYF	TGCGCCAGCCGGAACAAGATGGATACGCAGTATTTT
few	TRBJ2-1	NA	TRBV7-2	CASSPPGAYNEQFF	TGTGCCAGCAGCCCCCCCGGGGCCTACAATGAGCAGTTCTTC
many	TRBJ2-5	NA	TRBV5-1	CASSRTPQETQYF	TGTGCCAGCAGCCGGACACCCCAAGAGACCCAGTACTTC
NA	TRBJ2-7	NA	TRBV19	CASSPRQVTTYEQYF	TGTGCCAGTAGCCCCAGACAGGTGACTACTTACGAGCAGTACTTC
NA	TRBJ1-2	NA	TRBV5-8	CASSPWGRVYGYTF	TGTGCCAGCAGCCCCTGGGGCAGGGTTTACGGCTACACCTTC
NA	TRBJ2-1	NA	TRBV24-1	CATSDTSNNEQFF	TGTGCCACCAGTGATACTAGCAACAATGAGCAGTTCTTC
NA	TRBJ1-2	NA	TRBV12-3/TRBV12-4	CASSPTGKKGYGYTF	TGTGCCAGCAGTCCTACAGGGAAAAAGGGGTATGGCTACACCTTC
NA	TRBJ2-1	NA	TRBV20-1	CSAGLLTTEQFF	TGCAGTGCCGGGCTCCTAACAACTGAGCAGTTCTTC
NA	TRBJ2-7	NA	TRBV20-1	CSAAPGTPHNEQYF	TGCAGTGCTGCCCCAGGGACTCCACACAATGAGCAGTACTTC
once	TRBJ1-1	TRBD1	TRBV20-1	CSASRRQGITEAFF	TGCAGTGCTAGCCGGAGACAGGGAATAACTGAAGCTTTCTTT
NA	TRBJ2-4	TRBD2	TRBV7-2	CASSSGLVGSNEQYF	TGTGCCAGCAGCTCGGGACTAGTAGGGTCCAATGAGCAGTACTTC
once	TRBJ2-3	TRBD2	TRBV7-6	CASSLSPSLAGGGTDTQYF	TGTGCCAGCAGCTTATCCCCTTCCCTAGCGGGGGGCGGCACAGATACGCAGTATTTT
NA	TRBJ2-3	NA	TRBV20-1	CSARRAPNVRGDTQYF	TGCAGTGCTAGGAGGGCCCCGAACGTCCGGGGGGATACGCAGTATTTT
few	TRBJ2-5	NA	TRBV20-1	CSARDLGRETQYF	TGCAGTGCTAGAGACCTGGGGAGGGAGACCCAGTACTTC
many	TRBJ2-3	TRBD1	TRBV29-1	CSYPNRDRGTDTQYF	TGCAGCTATCCCAACCGGGACAGGGGCACAGATACGCAGTATTTT
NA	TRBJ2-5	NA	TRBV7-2	CASSLVFGPAQETQYF	TGTGCCAGCAGCTTAGTTTTCGGACCAGCGCAAGAGACCCAGTACTTC
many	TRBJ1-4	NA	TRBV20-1	CSARDRFNEKLFF	TGCAGTGCTAGGGACAGATTTAATGAAAAACTGTTTTTT
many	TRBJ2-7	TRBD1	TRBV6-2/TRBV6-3	CASSSRTGIYEQYF	TGTGCCAGCAGCTCCCGGACAGGGATTTACGAGCAGTACTTC
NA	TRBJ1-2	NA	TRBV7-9	CAVGRREITYGYTF	TGTGCTGTAGGGAGGAGAGAGATTACCTATGGCTACACCTTC
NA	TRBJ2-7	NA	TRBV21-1	CASSEKAPSGGRGYEQYF	TGTGCCAGCAGCGAAAAAGCCCCTTCAGGGGGCCGGGGGTACGAGCAGTACTTC
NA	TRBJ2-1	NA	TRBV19	CASSIRQGFEQFF	TGTGCCAGTAGTATAAGGCAGGGGTTTGAGCAGTTCTTC
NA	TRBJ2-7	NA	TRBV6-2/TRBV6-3	CASSSPLVVYEQYF	TGTGCCAGCAGTTCCCCCCTCGTCGTTTACGAGCAGTACTTC
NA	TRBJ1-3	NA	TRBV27	CASSLFSGNTIYF	TGTGCCAGCAGTTTATTCTCCGGAAACACCATATATTTT
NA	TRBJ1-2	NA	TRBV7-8	CASSPRDKTYGYTF	TGTGCCAGCAGCCCCCGGGACAAAACCTATGGCTACACCTTC
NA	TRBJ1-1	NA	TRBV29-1	CSVARLTEAFF	TGCAGCGTTGCTCGACTCACTGAAGCTTTCTTT
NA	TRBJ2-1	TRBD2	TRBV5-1	CASSLQRGPLNEQFF	TGCGCCAGCAGCCTACAGCGGGGGCCATTAAATGAGCAGTTCTTC
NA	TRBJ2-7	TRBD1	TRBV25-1	CASSKGQGRCEQYF	TGTGCCAGCAGTAAAGGACAGGGACGGTGCGAGCAGTACTTC
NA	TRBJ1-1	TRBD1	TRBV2	CASSGGTGKNTEAFF	TGTGCCAGCAGTGGAGGGACAGGAAAGAACACTGAAGCTTTCTTT
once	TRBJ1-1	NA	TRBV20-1	CSASWTVNTEAFF	TGCAGTGCTAGCTGGACAGTGAACACTGAAGCTTTCTTT
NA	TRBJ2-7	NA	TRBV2	CASSPWTNSYEQYF	TGTGCCAGCAGCCCCTGGACAAACTCCTACGAGCAGTACTTC
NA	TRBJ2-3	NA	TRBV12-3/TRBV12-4	CANSLKAKYTQYF	TGTGCCAACAGTTTAAAGGCCAAATATACGCAGTATTTT
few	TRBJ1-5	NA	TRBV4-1	CASREGGGKENSNQPQHF	TGCGCCAGCAGGGAGGGGGGCGGGAAAGAGAATAGCAATCAGCCCCAGCATTTT
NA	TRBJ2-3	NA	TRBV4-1	CASSQGETITDTQYF	TGCGCCAGCAGCCAAGGAGAGACTATCACAGATACGCAGTATTTT
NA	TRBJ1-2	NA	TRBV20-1	CSAAPWANYGYTF	TGCAGTGCTGCCCCCTGGGCCAACTATGGCTACACCTTC
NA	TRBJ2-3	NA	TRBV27	CASSGITRGNTQYF	TGTGCCAGCAGCGGAATTACACGGGGGAATACGCAGTATTTT
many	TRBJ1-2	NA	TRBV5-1	CASSLTGDDYGYTF	TGTGCCAGCAGTCTAACGGGGGATGACTATGGCTACACCTTC
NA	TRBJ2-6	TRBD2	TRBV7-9	CASSLSASGRPGGANVLTF	TGTGCCAGCAGCTTATCGGCTAGCGGGAGGCCAGGGGGGGCCAACGTCCTGACTTTC
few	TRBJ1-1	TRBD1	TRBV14	CASSQGGRGTGDTEAFF	TGTGCCAGCAGCCAAGGGGGCAGGGGGACTGGGGACACTGAAGCTTTCTTT
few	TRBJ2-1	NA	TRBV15	CATSRDSTYNEQFF	TGTGCCACCAGCAGAGATTCGACCTACAATGAGCAGTTCTTC
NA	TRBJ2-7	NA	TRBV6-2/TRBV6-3	CASSEDLSYEQYF	TGTGCCAGCAGTGAGGACCTCTCCTACGAGCAGTACTTC